The present entry profiles one T cell receptor (beta chain) with its context. In the original workflow: By means of reference gene primer amplification, nucleated cell counts were estimated. TCRdb's table, derived via immunoSEQ multiplex PCR, lists solely in-frame clones and lacks some. The V and J calls and clone size are taken from that table; D and trimming were inferred from the DNA. Of fewer than 250,000 clones in the sample, less than 85% were seen once. Trimming took 0 bases from V and 7 from J; bases not matched to a gene: 7. The CDR3 runs 15 residues. Germline CDR1 MNHEY, CDR2 SVGAGI. These data belong to a study of blood T cell repertoires in COVID-19. Study details: Samples representing acute and convalescent COVID-19 were sourced from the United States, Italy and Spain.

Assignments of participants to cohorts depended upon their own reported clinical history. Donors of Cohort 3 who recovered were those that had two negative PCRs, clearance, or symptom resolution. This receptor was identified in a woman younger than 45 who had recovered from COVID-19. The sample comprised PBMCs or T cells enriched from blood (not recorded which). This sequence joins TRBV6-5 and TRBJ1-2, with 8 bases fitting TRBD1. The CDR3 reads CASSYSTGELGGYTF. The CDR3 DNA follows: TGTGCCAGCAGTTACTCGACAGGGGAGTTGGGTGGCTACACCTTC.